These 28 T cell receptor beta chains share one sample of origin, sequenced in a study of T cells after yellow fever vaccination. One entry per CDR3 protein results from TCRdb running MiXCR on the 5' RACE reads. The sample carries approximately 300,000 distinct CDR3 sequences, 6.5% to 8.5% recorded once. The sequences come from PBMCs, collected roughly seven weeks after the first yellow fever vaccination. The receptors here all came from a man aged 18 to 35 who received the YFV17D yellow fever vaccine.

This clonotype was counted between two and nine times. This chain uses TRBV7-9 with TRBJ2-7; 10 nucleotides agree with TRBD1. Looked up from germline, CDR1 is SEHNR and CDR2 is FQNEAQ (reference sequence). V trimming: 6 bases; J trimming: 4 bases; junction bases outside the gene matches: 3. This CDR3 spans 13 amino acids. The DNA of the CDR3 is TGTGCCAGCAGAGGACAGGGGGATTACGAGCAGTACTTC. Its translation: CASRGQGDYEQYF.

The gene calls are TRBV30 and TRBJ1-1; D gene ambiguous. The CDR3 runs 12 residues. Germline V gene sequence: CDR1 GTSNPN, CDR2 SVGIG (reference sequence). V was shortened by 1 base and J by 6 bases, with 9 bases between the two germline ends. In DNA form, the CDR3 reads TGTGCCTGGAGTGGAGGTACCCCTGAAGCTTTCTTT. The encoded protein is CAWSGGTPEAFF.

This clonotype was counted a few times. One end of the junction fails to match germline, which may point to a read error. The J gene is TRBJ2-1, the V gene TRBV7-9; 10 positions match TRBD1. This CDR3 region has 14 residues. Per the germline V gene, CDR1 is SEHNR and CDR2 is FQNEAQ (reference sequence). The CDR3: CASSLVGQGKPVIF. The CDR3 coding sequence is TGTGCCAGCAGCTTAGTGGGACAGGGGAAACCTGTGATCTTC.

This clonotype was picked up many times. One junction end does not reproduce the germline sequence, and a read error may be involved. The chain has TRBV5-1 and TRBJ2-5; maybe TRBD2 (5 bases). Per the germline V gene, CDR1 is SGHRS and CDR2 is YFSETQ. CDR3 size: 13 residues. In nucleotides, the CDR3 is TGTGCCAGCAGTTTGGGTCTAGCAGAGACCCAGTACTTC. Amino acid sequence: CASSLGLAETQYF.

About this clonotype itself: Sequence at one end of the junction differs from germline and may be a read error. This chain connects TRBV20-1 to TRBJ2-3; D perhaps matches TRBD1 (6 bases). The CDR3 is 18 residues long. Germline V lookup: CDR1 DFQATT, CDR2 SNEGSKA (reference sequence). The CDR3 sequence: CCARDRALPLGAVYTQYF. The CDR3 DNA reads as TGCTGTGCTAGAGATCGCGCACTCCCGTTGGGGGCCGTGTATACGCAGTATTTT.

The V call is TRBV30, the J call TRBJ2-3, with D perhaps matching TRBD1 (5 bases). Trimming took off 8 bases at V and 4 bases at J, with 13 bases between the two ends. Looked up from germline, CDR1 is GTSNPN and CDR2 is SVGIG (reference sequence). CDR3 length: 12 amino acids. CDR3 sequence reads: CAHSLGPDTQYF. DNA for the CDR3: TGTGCCCATTCCCTGGGGCCAGATACGCAGTATTTT.

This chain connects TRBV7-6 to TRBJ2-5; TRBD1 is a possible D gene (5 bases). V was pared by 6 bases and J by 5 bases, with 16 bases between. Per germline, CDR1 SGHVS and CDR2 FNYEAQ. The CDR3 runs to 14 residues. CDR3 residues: CASSVLGVLETQYF. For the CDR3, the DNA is TGTGCCAGCAGTGTCCTAGGGGTTTTGGAGACCCAGTACTTC.

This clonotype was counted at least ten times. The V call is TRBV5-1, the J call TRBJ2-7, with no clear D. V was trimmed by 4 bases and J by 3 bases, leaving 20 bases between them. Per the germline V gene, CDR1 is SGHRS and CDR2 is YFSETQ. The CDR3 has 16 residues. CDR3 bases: TGCGCCAGCAGCCACGCCGGATGGGAAGTGGTCTACGAGCAGTACGTC. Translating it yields CASSHAGWEVVYEQYV.

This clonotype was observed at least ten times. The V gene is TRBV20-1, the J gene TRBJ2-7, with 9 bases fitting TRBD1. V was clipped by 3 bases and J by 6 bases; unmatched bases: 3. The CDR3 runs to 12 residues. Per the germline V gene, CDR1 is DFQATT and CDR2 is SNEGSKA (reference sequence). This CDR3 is CSASDRGFEQYF. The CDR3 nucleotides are TGCAGTGCTAGCGACAGGGGGTTCGAGCAGTACTTC.

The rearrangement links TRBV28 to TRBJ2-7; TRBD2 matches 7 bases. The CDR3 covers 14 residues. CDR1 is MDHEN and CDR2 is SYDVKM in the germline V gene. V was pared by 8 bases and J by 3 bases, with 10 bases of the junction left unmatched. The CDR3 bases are TGTGCCAGCGCCCCCCCGGGACTACACTACGAGCAGTACGTC. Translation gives CASAPPGLHYEQYV.

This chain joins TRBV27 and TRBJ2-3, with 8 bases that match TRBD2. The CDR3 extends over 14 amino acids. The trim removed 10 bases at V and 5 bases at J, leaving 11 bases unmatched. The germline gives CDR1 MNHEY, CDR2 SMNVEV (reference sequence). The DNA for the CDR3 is TGTGCCACGGGGGGGCGGGGGCCGGAAGATACGCAGTATTTT. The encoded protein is CATGGRGPEDTQYF.

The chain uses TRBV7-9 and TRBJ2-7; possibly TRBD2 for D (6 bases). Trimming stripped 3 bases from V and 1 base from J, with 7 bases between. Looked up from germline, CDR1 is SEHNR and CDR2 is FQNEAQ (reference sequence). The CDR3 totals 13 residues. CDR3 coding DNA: TGTGCCAGCAGCTTGCGGGGTTCCTACGAGCAGTACGTC. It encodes CASSLRGSYEQYV.

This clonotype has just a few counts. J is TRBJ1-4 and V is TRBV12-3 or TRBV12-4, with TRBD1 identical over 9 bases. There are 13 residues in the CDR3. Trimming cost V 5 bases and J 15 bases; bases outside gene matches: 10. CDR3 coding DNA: TGTGCCAGCAGTCCCGGACAGGGGAGGTTGGTGTTTTTT. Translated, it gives CASSPGQGRLVFF.

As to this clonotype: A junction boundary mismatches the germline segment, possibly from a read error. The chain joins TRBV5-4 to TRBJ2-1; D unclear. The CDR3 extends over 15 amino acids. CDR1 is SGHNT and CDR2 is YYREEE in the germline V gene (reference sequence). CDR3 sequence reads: CASSFGQSSYNELFF. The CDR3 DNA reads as TGTGCCAGCAGCTTTGGGCAAAGCTCCTACAATGAGCTGTTCTTC.

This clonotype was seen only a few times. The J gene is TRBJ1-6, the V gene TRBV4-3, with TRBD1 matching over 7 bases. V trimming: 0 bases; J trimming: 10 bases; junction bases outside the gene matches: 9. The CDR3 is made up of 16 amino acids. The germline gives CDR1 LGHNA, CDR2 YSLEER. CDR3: CASSQERTRGGSPLHF. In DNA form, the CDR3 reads TGCGCCAGCAGCCAAGAGAGGACCAGGGGGGGATCACCCCTCCACTTT.

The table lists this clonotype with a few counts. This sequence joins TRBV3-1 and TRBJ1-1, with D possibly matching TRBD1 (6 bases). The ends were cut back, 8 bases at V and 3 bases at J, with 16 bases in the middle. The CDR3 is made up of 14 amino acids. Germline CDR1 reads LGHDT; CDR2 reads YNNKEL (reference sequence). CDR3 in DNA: TGTGCCAGCCGCGGGGGGGGGGCTTACACTGAAGCTTTCTTT. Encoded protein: CASRGGGAYTEAFF.

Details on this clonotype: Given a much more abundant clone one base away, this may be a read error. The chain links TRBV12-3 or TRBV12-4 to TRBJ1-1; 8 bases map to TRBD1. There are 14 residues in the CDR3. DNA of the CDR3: TGTGCCAGCAGTGAGGGACAGGCCAGGACTGAAGATTTCTTT. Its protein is CASSEGQARTEDFF.

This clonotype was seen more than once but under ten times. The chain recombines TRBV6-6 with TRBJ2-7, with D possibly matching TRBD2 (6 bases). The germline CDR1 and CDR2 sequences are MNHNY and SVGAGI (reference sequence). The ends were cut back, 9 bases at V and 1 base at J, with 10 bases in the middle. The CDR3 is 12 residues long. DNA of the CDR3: TGTGCCAGTTCCGGGGGTTCCTACGAGCAGTACGTC. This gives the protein CASSGGSYEQYV.

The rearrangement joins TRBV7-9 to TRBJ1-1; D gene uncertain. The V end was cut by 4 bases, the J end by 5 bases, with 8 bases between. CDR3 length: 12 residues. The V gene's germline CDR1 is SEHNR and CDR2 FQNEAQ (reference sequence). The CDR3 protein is CASSWQETEAFF. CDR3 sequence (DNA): TGTGCCAGCAGCTGGCAGGAAACTGAAGCTTTCTTT.

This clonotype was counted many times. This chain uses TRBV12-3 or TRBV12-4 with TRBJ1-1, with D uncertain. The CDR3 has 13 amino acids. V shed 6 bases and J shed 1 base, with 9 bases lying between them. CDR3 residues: CASSPTGNTEAFF. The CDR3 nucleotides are TGTGCCAGCAGCCCGACGGGGAACACTGAAGCTTTCTTT.

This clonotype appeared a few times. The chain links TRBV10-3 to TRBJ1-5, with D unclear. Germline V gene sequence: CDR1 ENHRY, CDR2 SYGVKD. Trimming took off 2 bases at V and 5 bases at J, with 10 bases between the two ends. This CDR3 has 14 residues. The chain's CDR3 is CAISEGRRDQPQHF. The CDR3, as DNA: TGTGCCATCAGTGAGGGCAGGCGGGATCAGCCCCAGCATTTT.

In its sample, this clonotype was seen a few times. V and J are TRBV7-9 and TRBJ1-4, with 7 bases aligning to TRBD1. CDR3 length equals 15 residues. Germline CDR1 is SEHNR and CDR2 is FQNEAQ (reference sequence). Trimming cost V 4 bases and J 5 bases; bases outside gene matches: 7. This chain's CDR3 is CASSSDRDGNEKLFF. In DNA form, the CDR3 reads TGTGCCAGCAGCTCTGACAGGGACGGGAATGAAAAACTGTTTTTT.

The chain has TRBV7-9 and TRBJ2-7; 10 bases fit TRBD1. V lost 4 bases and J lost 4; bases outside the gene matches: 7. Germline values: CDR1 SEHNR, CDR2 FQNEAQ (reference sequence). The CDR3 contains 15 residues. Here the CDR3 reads CASSSPGQGLYEQYV. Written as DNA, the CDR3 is TGTGCCAGCAGCTCTCCGGGACAGGGGCTTTACGAGCAGTACGTC.

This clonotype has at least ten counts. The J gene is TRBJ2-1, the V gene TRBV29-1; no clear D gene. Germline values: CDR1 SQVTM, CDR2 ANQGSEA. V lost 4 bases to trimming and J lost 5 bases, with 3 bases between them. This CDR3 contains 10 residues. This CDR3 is CSVADNEQFF. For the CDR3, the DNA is TGCAGCGTTGCGGACAATGAGCAGTTCTTC.

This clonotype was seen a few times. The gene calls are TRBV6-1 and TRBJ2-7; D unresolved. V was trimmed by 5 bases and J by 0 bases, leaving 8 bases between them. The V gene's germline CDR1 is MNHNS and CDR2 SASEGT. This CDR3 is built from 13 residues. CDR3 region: CASSPNYSYEQYF. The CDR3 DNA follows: TGTGCCAGCAGTCCAAATTACTCCTACGAGCAGTACTTC.

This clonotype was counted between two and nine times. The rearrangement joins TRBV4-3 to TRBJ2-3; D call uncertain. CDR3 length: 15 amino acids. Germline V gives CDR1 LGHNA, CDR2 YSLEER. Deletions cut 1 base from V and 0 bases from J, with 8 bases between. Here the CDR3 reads CASSQGYSSTDTQYF. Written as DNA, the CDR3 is TGCGCCAGCAGCCAAGGGTATTCCAGCACAGATACGCAGTATTTT.

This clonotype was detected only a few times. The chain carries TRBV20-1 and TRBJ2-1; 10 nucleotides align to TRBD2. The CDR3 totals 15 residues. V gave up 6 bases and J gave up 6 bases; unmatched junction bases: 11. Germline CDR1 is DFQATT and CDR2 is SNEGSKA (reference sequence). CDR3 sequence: CSAAGGLAGVNEQFF. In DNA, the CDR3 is TGCAGTGCCGCGGGGGGGCTAGCGGGGGTCAATGAGCAGTTCTTC.

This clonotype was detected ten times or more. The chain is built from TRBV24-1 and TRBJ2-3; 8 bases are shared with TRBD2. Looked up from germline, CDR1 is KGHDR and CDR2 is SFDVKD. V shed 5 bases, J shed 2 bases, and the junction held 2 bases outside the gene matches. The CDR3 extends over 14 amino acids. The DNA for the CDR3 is TGTGCCACCAGTGCCGGGGGGGACACAGATACGCAGTATTTT. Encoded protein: CATSAGGDTDTQYF.